Listed below are T cell receptor beta chains from one sample, sequenced in a study of Ad26.COV2.S vaccination and SARS-CoV-2 variants. Measured with immunoSEQ multiplex PCR; TCRdb has only the in-frame clones, and not every one. The table includes 300,000 to 350,000 clones, roughly 91% detected once. Specimen: peripheral blood, collected in a trial of Ad26.COV2.S vaccine versus placebo. The receptors stem from a person aged 18-65 years who received the Ad26.COV2.S COVID-19 vaccine or a placebo. Both conserved end residues are part of each CDR3. Each record gives: D gene, J gene, clone size, V gene, CDR3 protein, CDR3 DNA. The D gene is left open where the match is weak. Clone size is shown for a subset of rows, as once, few, many or a class of expanded clone.

d_call: -
j_call: TRBJ2-1
clone_size: -
v_call: TRBV3-1/TRBV3-2
cdr3_aa: CASSLDFSSYNEQFF
cdr3_nt: TGTGCCAGCAGCCTCGACTTCAGCTCCTACAATGAGCAGTTCTTC

d_call: TRBD1
j_call: TRBJ1-1
clone_size: -
v_call: TRBV29-1
cdr3_aa: CSVERTGVNTEAFF
cdr3_nt: TGCAGCGTTGAGAGGACAGGGGTGAACACTGAAGCTTTCTTT

d_call: -
j_call: TRBJ1-4
clone_size: once
v_call: TRBV6-5
cdr3_aa: CASLRAGLTEKLFF
cdr3_nt: TGTGCCAGCCTGAGGGCCGGGTTGACTGAAAAACTGTTTTTT

d_call: -
j_call: TRBJ1-5
clone_size: -
v_call: TRBV6-5
cdr3_aa: CASSSGNGNQPQHF
cdr3_nt: TGTGCCAGCAGTTCGGGGAATGGCAATCAGCCCCAGCATTTT

d_call: TRBD1
j_call: TRBJ2-1
clone_size: -
v_call: TRBV28
cdr3_aa: CATRFRDRGSYNEQFF
cdr3_nt: TGTGCCACCCGATTCCGGGACAGGGGTTCCTACAATGAGCAGTTCTTC

d_call: TRBD1
j_call: TRBJ1-2
clone_size: once
v_call: TRBV4-3
cdr3_aa: CASSRRGQGAGIMGYTF
cdr3_nt: TGCGCCAGCAGCCGGCGAGGACAGGGGGCAGGAATTATGGGCTACACCTTC

d_call: TRBD2
j_call: TRBJ2-7
clone_size: -
v_call: TRBV5-1
cdr3_aa: CAGEGWAYF
cdr3_nt: TGCGCCGGGGAGGGCTGGGCGTACTTC

d_call: -
j_call: TRBJ1-4
clone_size: -
v_call: TRBV5-6
cdr3_aa: CASSLTGGRTNEKLFF
cdr3_nt: TGTGCCAGCAGCCTAACGGGGGGGAGAACTAATGAAAAACTGTTTTTT

d_call: -
j_call: TRBJ1-6
clone_size: -
v_call: TRBV9
cdr3_aa: CASSAETGRDSPLHF
cdr3_nt: TGTGCCAGCAGCGCAGAAACAGGGCGGGATTCACCCCTCCACTTT

d_call: TRBD2
j_call: TRBJ2-7
clone_size: once
v_call: TRBV6-5
cdr3_aa: CASSPRTSGHYEQYF
cdr3_nt: TGTGCCAGCAGTCCCAGGACTAGCGGCCACTACGAGCAGTACTTC

d_call: -
j_call: TRBJ1-1
clone_size: few
v_call: TRBV19
cdr3_aa: CASSYQGDSAEAFF
cdr3_nt: TGTGCCAGTAGTTACCAGGGAGACTCGGCCGAAGCTTTCTTT

d_call: TRBD2
j_call: TRBJ2-1
clone_size: -
v_call: TRBV19
cdr3_aa: CASSIGIAGPERNEQFF
cdr3_nt: TGTGCCAGTAGTATAGGCATAGCGGGCCCAGAGCGGAATGAGCAGTTCTTC

d_call: TRBD1
j_call: TRBJ2-5
clone_size: -
v_call: TRBV2
cdr3_aa: CASSEAKGGGETQYF
cdr3_nt: TGTGCCAGCAGTGAAGCGAAAGGGGGCGGCGAGACCCAGTACTTC

d_call: -
j_call: TRBJ2-1
clone_size: -
v_call: TRBV19
cdr3_aa: CASSMGKGIWYNEQFF
cdr3_nt: TGTGCCAGTAGTATGGGGAAGGGGATATGGTACAATGAGCAGTTCTTC

d_call: TRBD1
j_call: TRBJ2-1
clone_size: -
v_call: TRBV24-1
cdr3_aa: CATSDPGTGIQFF
cdr3_nt: TGTGCCACCAGTGACCCCGGGACAGGGATTCAGTTCTTC

d_call: -
j_call: TRBJ2-1
clone_size: -
v_call: TRBV5-1
cdr3_aa: CASSLRQDYNEQFF
cdr3_nt: TGCGCCAGCAGCTTGAGACAGGACTACAATGAGCAGTTCTTC

d_call: -
j_call: TRBJ1-6
clone_size: -
v_call: TRBV6-5
cdr3_aa: CASRGLRYNSPLHF
cdr3_nt: TGTGCCAGCAGGGGACTCCGCTATAATTCACCCCTCCACTTT

d_call: -
j_call: TRBJ2-1
clone_size: -
v_call: TRBV9
cdr3_aa: CASSVSTGPYNEQFF
cdr3_nt: TGTGCCAGCAGCGTATCTACGGGGCCTTACAATGAGCAGTTCTTC

d_call: TRBD2
j_call: TRBJ2-7
clone_size: -
v_call: TRBV10-3
cdr3_aa: CAISAGGFNNEQYF
cdr3_nt: TGTGCCATCAGTGCGGGGGGTTTTAACAACGAGCAGTACTTC

d_call: -
j_call: TRBJ2-3
clone_size: -
v_call: TRBV9
cdr3_aa: CASSVLGQGGTDTQYF
cdr3_nt: TGTGCCAGCAGCGTACTTGGACAGGGAGGGACAGATACGCAGTATTTT

d_call: -
j_call: TRBJ1-5
clone_size: once
v_call: TRBV23-1
cdr3_aa: CASSHSGTCNQPQHF
cdr3_nt: TGCGCCAGCAGTCATTCCGGGACATGTAATCAGCCCCAGCATTTT

d_call: -
j_call: TRBJ1-1
clone_size: -
v_call: TRBV4-3
cdr3_aa: CASSQELDGNTEAFF
cdr3_nt: TGCGCCAGCAGCCAAGAGCTCGACGGCAACACTGAAGCTTTCTTT

d_call: -
j_call: TRBJ1-2
clone_size: -
v_call: TRBV3-1/TRBV3-2
cdr3_aa: CASSQDRRGRGGYTF
cdr3_nt: TGTGCCAGCAGCCAAGATCGGAGGGGTAGAGGTGGCTACACCTTC

d_call: TRBD2
j_call: TRBJ2-1
clone_size: -
v_call: TRBV7-9
cdr3_aa: CASSLRTSGSSYNEQFF
cdr3_nt: TGTGCCAGCAGTCTTAGGACTAGCGGGAGTTCCTACAATGAGCAGTTCTTC

d_call: -
j_call: TRBJ1-2
clone_size: -
v_call: TRBV20-1
cdr3_aa: CSASNRDGYTF
cdr3_nt: TGCAGTGCTAGTAACAGGGATGGCTACACCTTC

d_call: -
j_call: TRBJ2-7
clone_size: -
v_call: TRBV19
cdr3_aa: CASSPSVAFYEQYF
cdr3_nt: TGTGCCAGTAGTCCTTCCGTGGCGTTCTACGAGCAGTACTTC

d_call: -
j_call: TRBJ2-3
clone_size: -
v_call: TRBV3-1/TRBV3-2
cdr3_aa: CASSQVVVRGLLADTQYF
cdr3_nt: TGTGCCAGCAGCCAAGTAGTAGTTAGGGGATTGTTGGCAGATACGCAGTATTTT

d_call: TRBD1
j_call: TRBJ2-7
clone_size: -
v_call: TRBV7-2
cdr3_aa: CASSPRTGSSYEQYF
cdr3_nt: TGTGCCAGCAGCCCTCGGACAGGGAGCTCCTACGAGCAGTACTTC

d_call: -
j_call: TRBJ2-3
clone_size: -
v_call: TRBV6-5
cdr3_aa: CASSYSGTPDTQYF
cdr3_nt: TGTGCCAGCAGTTACTCCGGAACACCAGATACGCAGTATTTT

d_call: -
j_call: TRBJ2-7
clone_size: -
v_call: TRBV19
cdr3_aa: CASSIVPGVRNEQYF
cdr3_nt: TGTGCCAGTAGTATAGTCCCGGGAGTTAGAAACGAGCAGTACTTC

d_call: TRBD2
j_call: TRBJ2-3
clone_size: -
v_call: TRBV2
cdr3_aa: CASNQLANTDTQYF
cdr3_nt: TGTGCCAGCAATCAACTAGCGAACACAGATACGCAGTATTTT

d_call: TRBD1
j_call: TRBJ1-3
clone_size: -
v_call: TRBV30
cdr3_aa: CAWSQPGQGIRNTIYF
cdr3_nt: TGTGCCTGGAGCCAACCGGGACAGGGAATTCGAAACACCATATATTTT

d_call: TRBD2
j_call: TRBJ2-2
clone_size: -
v_call: TRBV7-9
cdr3_aa: CASSLGLAANTGELFF
cdr3_nt: TGTGCCAGCAGCTTAGGACTAGCGGCGAACACCGGGGAGCTGTTTTTT

d_call: TRBD2
j_call: TRBJ2-7
clone_size: once
v_call: TRBV7-2
cdr3_aa: CASSLATSGGYEQYF
cdr3_nt: TGTGCCAGCAGCTTAGCTACTAGCGGGGGCTACGAGCAGTACTTC

d_call: -
j_call: TRBJ1-3
clone_size: -
v_call: TRBV2
cdr3_aa: CASSESYPTSGNTIYF
cdr3_nt: TGTGCCAGCAGTGAAAGCTACCCAACCTCTGGAAACACCATATATTTT

d_call: TRBD2
j_call: TRBJ2-1
clone_size: -
v_call: TRBV11-2
cdr3_aa: CASSGLAESYNEQFF
cdr3_nt: TGTGCCAGCAGCGGACTAGCGGAATCCTACAATGAGCAGTTCTTC